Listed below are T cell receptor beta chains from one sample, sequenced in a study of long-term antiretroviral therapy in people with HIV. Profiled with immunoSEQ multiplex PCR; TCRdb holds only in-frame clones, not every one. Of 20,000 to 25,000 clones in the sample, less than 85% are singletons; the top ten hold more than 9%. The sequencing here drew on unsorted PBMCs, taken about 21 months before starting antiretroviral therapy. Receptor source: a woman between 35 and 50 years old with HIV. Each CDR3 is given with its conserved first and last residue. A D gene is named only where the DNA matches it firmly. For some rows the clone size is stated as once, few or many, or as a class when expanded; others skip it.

CDR3 DNA: TGTGCCAGCAGCTTGAGGGTGACAGCGACATACAATCAGCCCCAGCATTTT
CDR3 protein: CASSLRVTATYNQPQHF
D gene: NA
J gene: TRBJ1-5
V gene: TRBV5-6
clone size: NA

CDR3 DNA: TGTGCCAGCTCGCTCACCAGTAATACGGGTGAAGCTTTCTTT
CDR3 protein: CASSLTSNTGEAFF
D gene: NA
J gene: TRBJ1-1
V gene: TRBV9
clone size: NA

CDR3 DNA: TGTGCCAGTAGTATCAAGGGAGGTAATTCACCCCTCCACTTT
CDR3 protein: CASSIKGGNSPLHF
D gene: NA
J gene: TRBJ1-6
V gene: TRBV19
clone size: NA

CDR3 DNA: TGTGCCAGCAGCTTGTCAGGCGGCGGCACCTTC
CDR3 protein: CASSLSGGGTF
D gene: NA
J gene: TRBJ1-2
V gene: TRBV11-1
clone size: once

CDR3 DNA: TGTGCCAGCAGTGCGACAGGGGGCGCGAAGACCCAGTACTTC
CDR3 protein: CASSATGGAKTQYF
D gene: TRBD1
J gene: TRBJ2-5
V gene: TRBV6-1
clone size: NA

CDR3 DNA: TGTGCCAGCAGGGAAACGGGACAGGCAATCTACGAGCAGTACTTC
CDR3 protein: CASRETGQAIYEQYF
D gene: TRBD1
J gene: TRBJ2-7
V gene: TRBV27
clone size: NA

CDR3 DNA: TGTGCCGCAAGTGCGAGCTCCTACAATGAGCAGTTCTTC
CDR3 protein: CAASASSYNEQFF
D gene: NA
J gene: TRBJ2-1
V gene: TRBV18
clone size: NA

CDR3 DNA: TGTGCCAGCTCACCCCCTGAGGCTAGCGGCAAAGAGACCCAGTACTTC
CDR3 protein: CASSPPEASGKETQYF
D gene: TRBD2
J gene: TRBJ2-5
V gene: TRBV18
clone size: few

CDR3 DNA: TGCAGCTTTGTAGGACAGGGGGATCAGCCCCAGCATTTT
CDR3 protein: CSFVGQGDQPQHF
D gene: TRBD1
J gene: TRBJ1-5
V gene: TRBV29-1
clone size: NA

CDR3 DNA: TGTGCCTGGAGTGGGACCGACTCTGGAAACACCATATATTTT
CDR3 protein: CAWSGTDSGNTIYF
D gene: NA
J gene: TRBJ1-3
V gene: TRBV30
clone size: few

CDR3 DNA: TGTGCCAGCAGCTTAGAAGTCGGGGCGGCCGAAAAACTGTTTTTT
CDR3 protein: CASSLEVGAAEKLFF
D gene: NA
J gene: TRBJ1-4
V gene: TRBV7-9
clone size: NA

CDR3 DNA: TGTGCCAGCAGCCCCCGCACAGATACGCAGTATTTT
CDR3 protein: CASSPRTDTQYF
D gene: NA
J gene: TRBJ2-3
V gene: TRBV7-6
clone size: NA

CDR3 DNA: TGTGCCAGTAGTATTATCCCCGACAGATCTGGGGCCAACGTCCTGACTTTC
CDR3 protein: CASSIIPDRSGANVLTF
D gene: NA
J gene: TRBJ2-6
V gene: TRBV19
clone size: NA

CDR3 DNA: TGTGCCAGCAGGGCCGGGACAGGGGGTGGTGGCTACACCTTC
CDR3 protein: CASRAGTGGGGYTF
D gene: TRBD1
J gene: TRBJ1-2
V gene: TRBV7-2
clone size: once

CDR3 DNA: TGTGCCATCAGTGAAAGTCTAGCGGGGTCTACCGGGGAGCTGTTTTTT
CDR3 protein: CAISESLAGSTGELFF
D gene: TRBD2
J gene: TRBJ2-2
V gene: TRBV10-3
clone size: NA

CDR3 DNA: TGTGCCACCACCGGGACGGCGGATGAAAAACTGTTTTTT
CDR3 protein: CATTGTADEKLFF
D gene: NA
J gene: TRBJ1-4
V gene: TRBV10-3
clone size: NA

CDR3 DNA: TGTGCCAGCAGCTTGGGTGACAGAGAGCAGTACTTC
CDR3 protein: CASSLGDREQYF
D gene: NA
J gene: TRBJ2-7
V gene: TRBV7-2
clone size: NA

CDR3 DNA: TGTGCCAGCAGCTTAGACAGGAACACTGAAGCTTTCTTT
CDR3 protein: CASSLDRNTEAFF
D gene: NA
J gene: TRBJ1-1
V gene: TRBV7-2
clone size: once

CDR3 DNA: TGCGCCAGCAGCTATGATTCCTACAATGAGCAGTTCTTC
CDR3 protein: CASSYDSYNEQFF
D gene: NA
J gene: TRBJ2-1
V gene: TRBV5-1
clone size: NA

CDR3 DNA: TGTGCCAGCAGGCCTCAGGGGTCGGGGTATGGCTACACCTTC
CDR3 protein: CASRPQGSGYGYTF
D gene: NA
J gene: TRBJ1-2
V gene: TRBV5-6
clone size: NA

CDR3 DNA: TGTGCCAGCAGCTCGTGGGGGGCGAACACTGAAGCTTTCTTT
CDR3 protein: CASSSWGANTEAFF
D gene: NA
J gene: TRBJ1-1
V gene: TRBV7-2
clone size: few

CDR3 DNA: TGTGCCAGCAGCCTCCGACAGGGTTTGGGGAATGAGCAGTTCTTC
CDR3 protein: CASSLRQGLGNEQFF
D gene: TRBD1
J gene: TRBJ2-1
V gene: TRBV11-3
clone size: NA

CDR3 DNA: TGTGCCAGCAGTGTCGGGACAGGGTCTGCTGGAAACACCATATATTTT
CDR3 protein: CASSVGTGSAGNTIYF
D gene: TRBD1
J gene: TRBJ1-3
V gene: TRBV6-1
clone size: NA

CDR3 DNA: TGTGCCTGGATCCACTCTGGGCTAGCAAGAATAGATACGCAGTATTTT
CDR3 protein: CAWIHSGLARIDTQYF
D gene: NA
J gene: TRBJ2-3
V gene: TRBV30
clone size: NA

CDR3 DNA: TGTGCCAGCAGCTTAGTGAATAGCGGGGGGGGTCACAATGAGCAGTTCTTC
CDR3 protein: CASSLVNSGGGHNEQFF
D gene: TRBD2
J gene: TRBJ2-1
V gene: TRBV7-8
clone size: NA

CDR3 DNA: TGTGCCAGTAGTACTACAGGGTATGGCTACACCTTC
CDR3 protein: CASSTTGYGYTF
D gene: NA
J gene: TRBJ1-2
V gene: TRBV19
clone size: few

CDR3 DNA: TGTGCCATCAGTGACGGGGCCGGGGAGCTGTTTTTT
CDR3 protein: CAISDGAGELFF
D gene: NA
J gene: TRBJ2-2
V gene: TRBV10-3
clone size: NA

CDR3 DNA: TGTGCCAGCAGTGACAGTTCGTGGGGGGAGAACACCGGGGAGCTGTTTTTT
CDR3 protein: CASSDSSWGENTGELFF
D gene: NA
J gene: TRBJ2-2
V gene: TRBV6-1
clone size: NA

CDR3 DNA: TGTGCCAGCAGCCAAGAGTGGCGGGAGGGCCGGCGTTATTTT
CDR3 protein: CASSQEWREGRRYF
D gene: TRBD2
J gene: TRBJ2-3
V gene: TRBV4-2
clone size: NA